These 20 T cell receptor beta chains originate from one sample sequenced in a study of vaccination and CD4 T cells after COVID-19. Cultured CD4+ T-cell DNA underwent Oncomine TCR Beta short-read sequencing. TCRdb used MiXCR to reprocess the PCR reads, holding one entry per CDR3 protein. This sample has around 7,900 distinct CDR3 sequences; around four fifths occur once, and the top ten carry 15% to 20%. For these receptors, no antigen is known. Treatment given: approximately nine-day PBMC culture with coronavirus spike peptide pools or control peptides (ViraFEST assay). Sequencing was performed on CD4+ T cells from blood, cultured in vitro. These receptors were taken from a human donor who had recovered from COVID-19.

The chain is built from TRBV20-1 and TRBJ2-5; D gene uncertain. Germline lookup yields CDR1 DFQATT and CDR2 SNEGSKA (reference sequence). The V and J ends lost 4 bases and 3 bases respectively, with 6 bases between them. The CDR3 is made up of 11 amino acids. The DNA for the CDR3 is TGCAGTGCTAAAACAAAAGAGACCCAGTACTTC. Its translation is CSAKTKETQYF.

J is TRBJ2-3 and V is TRBV5-5, with 8 bases that match TRBD1. CDR1 SGHKS and CDR2 YYEKEE come from the germline V gene (reference sequence). Trimming at V came to 4 bases and at J to 3 bases, leaving 16 bases not matched to a gene. The CDR3 consists of 18 residues. The chain's CDR3 is CASSPPAGTGRQTDTQYF. The CDR3 DNA reads as TGTGCCAGCAGCCCCCCTGCTGGGACAGGTCGACAAACAGATACGCAGTATTTT.

This chain connects TRBV19 to TRBJ1-5, with unresolved D. The CDR3 extends over 17 amino acids. The V end was cut by 7 bases, the J end by 0 bases, with 19 bases between. In germline, CDR1 is LNHDA, CDR2 SQIVND (reference sequence). The CDR3 sequence: CASTPRAAGNSNQPQHF. CDR3 coding DNA: TGTGCCAGTACCCCAAGGGCGGCAGGTAATAGCAATCAGCCCCAGCATTTT.

The rearrangement uses TRBV6-1 and TRBJ1-5, with D perhaps TRBD1 (6 bases). Germline V lookup: CDR1 MNHNS, CDR2 SASEGT. With 7 bases removed from V and 1 base from J, the gap between germline ends came to 11 bases. This CDR3 region has 14 residues. The CDR3 is CASKRGGSNQPQHF. As DNA, the CDR3 is TGTGCCAGCAAGCGAGGGGGGAGCAATCAGCCCCAGCATTTT.

A single count supports this clonotype. V usage is TRBV4-1 and J usage is TRBJ1-5; the D is unclear. The length of the CDR3 is 16 residues. Per the germline V gene, CDR1 is MGHRA and CDR2 is YSYEKL. The V end was cut by 1 base, the J end by 2 bases, with 12 bases between. The CDR3 loop is CASSQGDFGGNQPQHF. The CDR3, as DNA: TGCGCCAGCAGCCAAGGAGATTTCGGGGGCAATCAGCCCCAGCATTTT.

This clonotype was counted only a few times. The J gene is TRBJ1-5, the V gene TRBV30, with D uncertain. The CDR3 consists of 12 residues. Per the germline V gene, CDR1 is GTSNPN and CDR2 is SVGIG (reference sequence). The V gene lost 5 bases and the J gene lost 4 bases, with 9 bases spanning the gap. In nucleotides, the CDR3 is TGTGCCTGGGGCCCCGGAAATCAGCCCCAGCATTTT. It is translated as CAWGPGNQPQHF.

This chain joins TRBV27 and TRBJ1-5; 8 nucleotides match TRBD1. The CDR3 extends over 15 amino acids. Losses at the gene ends were 6 bases for V and 3 bases for J; bases not matched to a gene: 7. In germline, CDR1 is MNHEY, CDR2 SMNVEV (reference sequence). DNA of the CDR3: TGTGCCAGCAGATCGGGACAGGTCAACAATCAGCCCCAGCATTTT. It codes for CASRSGQVNNQPQHF.

Judged by abundance, this clonotype is large. The chain recombines TRBV7-3 with TRBJ1-1, with 9 bases identical to TRBD1. Looked up from germline, CDR1 is SGHTA and CDR2 is FQGTGA. This CDR3 comprises 16 residues. Unmatched junction bases numbered 8, after V lost 5 bases and J lost 1 base. CDR3 residues: CASSPTGTGPNTEAFF. The CDR3 region has the DNA TGTGCCAGCAGCCCCACCGGGACAGGGCCGAACACTGAAGCTTTCTTT. Combining the CDR3 with reference TRBV7-3 and TRBJ1-1 gives the whole variable domain GAGVSQTPSNKVTEKGKYVELRCDPISGHTALYWYRQSLGQGPEFLIYFQGTGAADDSGLPNDRFFAVRPEGSVSTLKIQRTERGDSAVYLCASSPTGTGPNTEAFFGQGTRLTVV.

The V gene is TRBV7-2, the J gene TRBJ1-2, with a weak D call TRBD1 (5 bases). Trimming pared 0 bases from V and 8 bases from J, leaving 16 bases between. Germline assignment: CDR1 SGHTA and CDR2 FQGNSA. The CDR3 consists of 15 residues. The CDR3 loop reads CASSLAEGRADGYTF. CDR3 DNA sequence: TGTGCCAGCAGCTTAGCGGAAGGCAGGGCGGACGGCTACACCTTC.

The rearrangement uses TRBV20-1 and TRBJ1-3; the D gene is possibly TRBD1 (5 bases). The CDR3 is made up of 14 amino acids. Trimming removed 5 bases from V and 0 bases from J, with 11 bases in between. Germline V gene data show CDR1 as DFQATT and CDR2 as SNEGSKA (reference sequence). This CDR3 reads CSAFDSNSGNTIYF. The CDR3 region has the DNA TGCAGTGCTTTCGACAGTAACTCTGGAAACACCATATATTTT.

This chain joins TRBV24-1 and TRBJ1-5; 10 positions agree with TRBD1. The J segment lost 2 bases and the V segment lost 4 bases, leaving 10 bases of the junction unmatched. Germline V gives CDR1 KGHDR, CDR2 SFDVKD. The CDR3 has 18 residues. DNA for the CDR3: TGTGCCACCAGTGACACCAGACAGGGGGCTAAAGGCAATCAGCCCCAGCATTTT. This codes for CATSDTRQGAKGNQPQHF.

This clonotype was observed a few times. The CDR3 coding sequence is TGCAGTGCTAGAGGACTACCGGGACTGGGAGATGAGCAGTTCTTC. This translates into CSARGLPGLGDEQFF. V is TRBV20-1 and J is TRBJ2-1; D possibly corresponds to TRBD2 (6 bases). This CDR3 is built from 15 residues. From germline, CDR1 is DFQATT and CDR2 SNEGSKA (reference sequence). Trimming removed 1 base from V and 8 bases from J, with 18 bases in between.

In nucleotides, the CDR3 is TGCGCCAGCAGCTTTACTAGCGGGAGAGGGGACGAGCAGTACTTC. The encoded protein is CASSFTSGRGDEQYF. The chain is built from TRBV5-1 and TRBJ2-7, with 11 positions matching TRBD2. This CDR3 has 15 residues. With V trimmed by 2 bases and J by 5 bases, 6 bases remained unmatched. Germline V CDR1 and CDR2: SGHRS, YFSETQ.

V gene TRBV9 combines with J gene TRBJ1-2; D is undetermined. CDR3 length: 15 residues. The germline CDR1 and CDR2 sequences are SGDLS and YYNGEE. Trimming took off 2 bases at V and 2 bases at J, with 13 bases between the two ends. The CDR3 DNA reads as TGTGCCAGCAGCGTGGGAGTAGAGACGAACTATGGCTACACCTTC. It encodes CASSVGVETNYGYTF.

As concerns this clonotype: An end of the junction differs from the germline gene, which may be a read error. The J gene is TRBJ2-5, the V gene TRBV19, with D maybe TRBD1 (6 bases). There are 13 residues in the CDR3. Germline-derived CDR1 and CDR2 are LNHDA and SQIVND (reference sequence). Here the CDR3 DNA reads TGTGCTAGTAGAGACAGGCCACAAGAGACCCAGTACTTC. Protein product: CASRDRPQETQYF.

This clonotype appeared once. The chain uses TRBV24-1 and TRBJ2-4, with 7 bases fitting TRBD2. The germline V gene has CDR1 KGHDR and CDR2 SFDVKD. CDR3 length: 15 amino acids. Trimming removed 4 bases from V and 5 bases from J; junction bases left unmatched: 7. CDR3 sequence (DNA): TGTGCCACCAGTGACCCCGGGAGGCCCGAAAACATTCAGTACTTC. Amino acids: CATSDPGRPENIQYF.

The chain has TRBV24-1 and TRBJ2-5; D is ambiguous. Per germline, CDR1 KGHDR and CDR2 SFDVKD. V was pared by 0 bases and J by 3 bases, with 10 bases between. This CDR3 comprises 15 residues. The CDR3 region is CATSDLRSREETQYF. In DNA form, the CDR3 reads TGTGCCACCAGTGATTTGCGTTCTAGAGAAGAGACCCAGTACTTC.

This clonotype was observed once. The chain couples TRBV15 to TRBJ1-1; no firm D call. The V gene lost 1 base and the J gene lost 1 base, with 4 bases spanning the gap. Germline values: CDR1 LNHNV, CDR2 YYDKDF (reference sequence). The CDR3 has 13 residues. The CDR3 DNA reads TGTGCCACCAGCAGAGCCCCGAACACTGAAGCTTTCTTT. Translated: CATSRAPNTEAFF. The entire variable domain, with the rest obtained from reference TRBV15 and TRBJ1-1, is as follows: DAMVIQNPRYQVTQFGKPVTLSCSQTLNHNVMYWYQQKSSQAPKLLFHYYDKDFNNEADTPDNFQSRRPNTSFCFLDIRSPGLGDTAMYLCATSRAPNTEAFFGQGTRLTVV.

The J gene is TRBJ2-1, the V gene TRBV20-1, with a weak D call TRBD1 (5 bases). The CDR3 runs to 13 residues. From germline, CDR1 is DFQATT and CDR2 SNEGSKA (reference sequence). V was trimmed by 6 bases and J by 9 bases, leaving 18 bases between them. CDR3: CSAPAVLGAEQFF. DNA for the CDR3: TGCAGTGCGCCGGCAGTCCTTGGGGCTGAGCAGTTCTTC.

V and J are TRBV29-1 and TRBJ2-3; D possibly corresponds to TRBD1 (6 bases). This CDR3 contains 14 residues. The germline V gene encodes CDR1 SQVTM and CDR2 ANQGSEA. The V end lost 5 bases, the J end lost 2 bases, and 14 bases lay between the germline ends. CDR3 protein: CSVHTGMFTDTQYF. CDR3 DNA: TGCAGCGTTCATACAGGGATGTTCACAGATACGCAGTATTTT.